The entry that follows covers one T cell receptor beta chain sequence. The target antigen is unknown. The data were taken from a study of shared clonotypes between healthy human individuals. Background on the study: Each donor had three CD4 naive, three CD4 memory, two CD8 naive and one CD8 memory plate. Study observations and caveats: Estimated clonotype richness was generally higher in naive than memory subsets.

The assay was run at deep level. The assay was immunoSEQ multiplex PCR, and TCRdb's table has in-frame clones only and misses some. The table includes approximately 640,000 clones, roughly 70% detected once. Germline CDR1 and CDR2: MDHEN and SYDVKM. Trimming shortened V by 6 bases and J by 0 bases, and 14 bases separated the two germline ends. The CDR3 runs to 15 residues. The clonotype comes from a woman younger than 45 in good health. Sequencing was carried out using memory CD4+ T cells sorted from blood. Subset: CD45RA-negative fraction. The chain has TRBV28 and TRBJ1-2; TRBD1 might be the D (6 bases). The CDR3 coding sequence is TGTGCCAGCAGCACCGGGGGGCTAGCTAACTATGGCTACACCTTC. Protein: CASSTGGLANYGYTF.